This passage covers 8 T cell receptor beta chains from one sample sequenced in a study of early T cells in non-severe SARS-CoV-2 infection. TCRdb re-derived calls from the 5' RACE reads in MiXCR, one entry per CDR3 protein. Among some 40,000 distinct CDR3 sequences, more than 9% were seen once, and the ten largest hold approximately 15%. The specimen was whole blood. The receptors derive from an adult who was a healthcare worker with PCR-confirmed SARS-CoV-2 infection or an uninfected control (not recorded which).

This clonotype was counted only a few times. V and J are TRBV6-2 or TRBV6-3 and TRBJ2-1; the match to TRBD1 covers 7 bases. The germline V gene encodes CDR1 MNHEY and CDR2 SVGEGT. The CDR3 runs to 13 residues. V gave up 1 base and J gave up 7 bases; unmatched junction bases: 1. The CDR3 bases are TGTGCCAGCAGTTACTTGGACAGGAATGAGCAGTTCTTC. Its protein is CASSYLDRNEQFF.

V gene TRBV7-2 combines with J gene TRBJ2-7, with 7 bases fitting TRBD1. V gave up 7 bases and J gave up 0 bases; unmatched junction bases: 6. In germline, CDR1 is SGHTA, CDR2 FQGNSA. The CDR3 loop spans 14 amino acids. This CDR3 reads CASTRQGSSYEQYF. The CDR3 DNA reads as TGTGCCAGCACCCGACAGGGATCCTCCTACGAGCAGTACTTC.

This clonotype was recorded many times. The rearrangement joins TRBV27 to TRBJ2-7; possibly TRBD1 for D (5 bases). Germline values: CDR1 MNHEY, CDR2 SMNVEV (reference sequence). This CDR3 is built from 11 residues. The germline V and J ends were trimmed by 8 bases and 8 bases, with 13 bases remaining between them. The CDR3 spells CASHGRDKQYF. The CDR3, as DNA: TGTGCCAGCCATGGCAGGGATAAGCAGTACTTC.

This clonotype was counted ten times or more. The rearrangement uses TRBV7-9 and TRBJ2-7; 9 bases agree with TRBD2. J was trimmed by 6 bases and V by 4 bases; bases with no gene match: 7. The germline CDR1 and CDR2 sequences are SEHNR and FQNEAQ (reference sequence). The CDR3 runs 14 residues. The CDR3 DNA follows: TGTGCCAGCAGCTCGACTAGCGGTTCGGTCGAGCAGTACTTC. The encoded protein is CASSSTSGSVEQYF.

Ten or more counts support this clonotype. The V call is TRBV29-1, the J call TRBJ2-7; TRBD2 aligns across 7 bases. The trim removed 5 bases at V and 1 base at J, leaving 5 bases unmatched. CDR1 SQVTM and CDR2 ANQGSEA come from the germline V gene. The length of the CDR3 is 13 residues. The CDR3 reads CSVRREGSYEQYF. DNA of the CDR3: TGCAGCGTTAGGAGGGAGGGGTCCTACGAGCAGTACTTC.

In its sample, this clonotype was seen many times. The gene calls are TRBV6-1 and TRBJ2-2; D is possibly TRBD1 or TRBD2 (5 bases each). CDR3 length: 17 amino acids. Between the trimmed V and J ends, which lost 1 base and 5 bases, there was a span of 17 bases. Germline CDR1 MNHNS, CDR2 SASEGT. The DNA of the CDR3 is TGTGCCAGCAGTGAAGGGTGGGGGACCACTGGAACCGGGGAGCTGTTTTTT. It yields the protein CASSEGWGTTGTGELFF.

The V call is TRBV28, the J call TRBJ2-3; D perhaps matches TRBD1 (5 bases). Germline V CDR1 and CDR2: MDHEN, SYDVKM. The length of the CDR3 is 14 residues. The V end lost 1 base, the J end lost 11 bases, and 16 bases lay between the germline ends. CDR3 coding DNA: TGTGCCAGCAGTTTATCGGCCCACCCAGGGAAGCAGTATTTT. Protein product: CASSLSAHPGKQYF.

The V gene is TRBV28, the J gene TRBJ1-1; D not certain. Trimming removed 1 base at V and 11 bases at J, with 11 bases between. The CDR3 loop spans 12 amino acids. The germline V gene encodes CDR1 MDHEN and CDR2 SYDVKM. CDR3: CASSLFGHRAFF. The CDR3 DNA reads TGTGCCAGCAGTTTATTCGGTCATCGTGCTTTCTTT.